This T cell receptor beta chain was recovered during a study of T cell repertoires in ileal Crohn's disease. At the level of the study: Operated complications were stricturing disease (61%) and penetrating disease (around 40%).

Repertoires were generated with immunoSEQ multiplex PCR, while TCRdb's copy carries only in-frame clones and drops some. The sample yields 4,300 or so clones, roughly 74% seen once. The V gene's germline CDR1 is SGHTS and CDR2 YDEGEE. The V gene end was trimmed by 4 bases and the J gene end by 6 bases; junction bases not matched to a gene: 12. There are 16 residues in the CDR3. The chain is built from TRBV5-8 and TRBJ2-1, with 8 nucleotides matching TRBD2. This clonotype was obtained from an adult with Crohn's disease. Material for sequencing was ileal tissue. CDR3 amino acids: CASSPRGSGMVNEQFF. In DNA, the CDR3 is TGTGCCAGCAGCCCCCGAGGTAGCGGGATGGTCAATGAGCAGTTCTTC.